This T cell receptor beta chain was found in a study of T cells in Graves' hyperthyroidism and ophthalmopathy. Study outcomes and limitations: Most expanded thyroid clonotypes above 0.001 recurred in blood.

Germline-derived CDR1 and CDR2 are MNHNY and SVGAGI (reference sequence). This CDR3 spans 16 amino acids. Trimming took off 6 bases at V and 0 bases at J, with 17 bases between the two ends. Using RNA transcripts as the source, TCR beta CDR3 regions were amplified. The HTBI primer set drove a first-round RT-PCR of the TCR CDR3. TCRdb fed the multiplex PCR reads into MiXCR, producing one record per CDR3 protein. The data contain about 360,000 distinct CDR3 sequences, around an eighth of them seen just once; the ten biggest clones take up about a fifth. In regard to this clonotype: The antigen is not known.

Sequencing used blood. The sequence was collected from a man under 40 with Graves' hyperthyroidism that later progressed to Graves' ophthalmopathy. V usage is TRBV6-6 and J usage is TRBJ1-1, with D uncertain. CDR3 region: CASRKLGLGVNTEAFF. The CDR3, as DNA: TGTGCCAGCAGAAAACTAGGACTGGGAGTGAACACTGAAGCTTTCTTT.